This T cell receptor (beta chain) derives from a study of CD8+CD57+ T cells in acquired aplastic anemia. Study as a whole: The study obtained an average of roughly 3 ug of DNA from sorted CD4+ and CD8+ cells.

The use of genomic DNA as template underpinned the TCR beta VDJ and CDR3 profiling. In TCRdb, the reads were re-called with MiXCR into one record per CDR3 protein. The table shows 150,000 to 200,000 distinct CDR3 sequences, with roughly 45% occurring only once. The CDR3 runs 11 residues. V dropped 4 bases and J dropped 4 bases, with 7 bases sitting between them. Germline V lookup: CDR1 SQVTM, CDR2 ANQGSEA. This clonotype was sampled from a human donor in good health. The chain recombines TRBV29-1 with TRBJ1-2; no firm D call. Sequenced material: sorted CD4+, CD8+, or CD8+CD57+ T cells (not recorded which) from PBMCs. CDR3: CSVAGLYGYTF. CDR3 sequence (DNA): TGCAGCGTTGCCGGGCTCTATGGCTACACCTTC. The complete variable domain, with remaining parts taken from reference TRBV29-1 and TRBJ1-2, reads SAVISQKPSRDICQRGTSLTIQCQVDSQVTMMFWYRQQPGQSLTLIATANQGSEATYESGFVIDKFPISRPNLTFSTLTVSNMSPEDSSIYLCSVAGLYGYTFGSGTRLTVV.